The 3 T cell receptor beta chains below were found in one sample sequenced in a study of control samples from healthy donors and cancer patients. Produced via immunoSEQ multiplex PCR; TCRdb's table is partial and in-frame only. Seen here are about 180,000 clones, 90% observed once, and the top ten hold around 1.5%. The sample comprised blood. The receptors originated from a woman in her 50s in good health.

The V call is TRBV10-3, the J call TRBJ1-2, with 10 bases matching TRBD1. The ends lost 9 bases at V and 0 bases at J; junction bases unmatched: 4. CDR3 size: 14 residues. The germline V gene has CDR1 ENHRY and CDR2 SYGVKD. Here the CDR3 DNA reads TGTGCCATAAATGGACAGGGGGCTAACTATGGCTACACCTTC. This encodes CAINGQGANYGYTF.

The V gene is TRBV28, the J gene TRBJ1-3, with 8 bases matching TRBD1. CDR1 and CDR2 (germline): MDHEN, SYDVKM. This CDR3 is 16 amino acids long. V was pared by 3 bases and J by 4 bases, with 8 bases of the junction left unmatched. The CDR3 protein is CASSFIRTGRGNTIYF. For the CDR3, the DNA is TGTGCCAGCAGTTTCATAAGGACAGGGAGAGGAAACACCATATATTTT.

The sample holds a few counts of this clone. V gene TRBV25-1 combines with J gene TRBJ2-1, with TRBD2 identical over 9 bases. Per germline, CDR1 MGHDK and CDR2 SYGVNS. Trimming cost V 10 bases and J 8 bases; bases outside gene matches: 15. This CDR3 is built from 15 residues. DNA of the CDR3: TGTGCCACTCGGGGCCTAGCGGGACCAGGCGATGAGCAGTTCTTC. This gives the protein CATRGLAGPGDEQFF.